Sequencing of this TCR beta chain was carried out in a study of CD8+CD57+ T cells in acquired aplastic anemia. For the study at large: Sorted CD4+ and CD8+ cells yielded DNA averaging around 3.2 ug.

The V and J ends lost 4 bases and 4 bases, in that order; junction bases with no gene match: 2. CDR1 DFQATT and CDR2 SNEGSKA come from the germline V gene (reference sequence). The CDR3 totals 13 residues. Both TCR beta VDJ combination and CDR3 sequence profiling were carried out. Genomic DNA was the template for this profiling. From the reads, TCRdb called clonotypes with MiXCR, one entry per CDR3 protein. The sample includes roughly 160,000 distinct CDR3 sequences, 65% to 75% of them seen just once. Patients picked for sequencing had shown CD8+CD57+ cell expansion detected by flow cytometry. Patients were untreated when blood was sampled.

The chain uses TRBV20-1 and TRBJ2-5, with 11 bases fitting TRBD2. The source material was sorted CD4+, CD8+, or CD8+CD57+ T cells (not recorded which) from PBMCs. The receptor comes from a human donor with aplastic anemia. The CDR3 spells CSATGLAGETQYF. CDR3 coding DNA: TGCAGTGCTACCGGACTAGCGGGAGAGACCCAGTACTTC.